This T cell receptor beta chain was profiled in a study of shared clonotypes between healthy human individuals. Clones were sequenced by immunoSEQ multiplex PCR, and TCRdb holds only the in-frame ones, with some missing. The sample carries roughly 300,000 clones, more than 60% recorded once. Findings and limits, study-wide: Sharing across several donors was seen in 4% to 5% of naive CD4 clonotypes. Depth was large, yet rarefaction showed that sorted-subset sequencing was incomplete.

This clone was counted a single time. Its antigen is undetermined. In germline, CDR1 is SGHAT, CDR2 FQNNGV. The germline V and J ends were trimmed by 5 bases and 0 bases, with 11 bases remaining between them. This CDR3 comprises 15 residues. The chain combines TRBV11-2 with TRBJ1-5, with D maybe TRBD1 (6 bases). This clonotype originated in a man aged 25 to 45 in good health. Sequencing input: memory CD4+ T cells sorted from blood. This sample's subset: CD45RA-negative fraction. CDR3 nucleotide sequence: TGTGCCAGCAGCAGGACAGCACTTAGCAATCAGCCCCAGCATTTT. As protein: CASSRTALSNQPQHF.